These 27 T cell receptor beta chains originate from one sample sequenced in a study of blood T cells in healthy people across ages (dated by TCRdb to the mid-2010s). Preparation of the library involved 5' RACE. The sequencer was an Illumina HiSeq 2500. The second PCR ran for about 6 to 11 cycles and used a J-beta primer mix along with a sample-barcoded 5' primer. The public reads were reprocessed in TCRdb via fastp at Q25 and MiXCR, keeping in-frame beta chains. Entries are consolidated by CDR3 protein sequence, retaining the most common genes and DNA. The sample yields 800,000 to 1,000,000 distinct CDR3 sequences; roughly 50% were counted once. In total, the top ten clones hold about an eighth of the sample. The sequenced sample consisted of blood. These receptor sequences come from a man aged 30-40 years in good health.

This clonotype has a single count. This rearrangement joins TRBV20-1 to TRBJ2-3, with TRBD1 identical over 10 bases. The CDR3 loop spans 14 amino acids. Per the germline V gene, CDR1 is DFQATT and CDR2 is SNEGSKA (reference sequence). V lost 6 bases to trimming and J lost 0 bases; unmatched junction nucleotides: 3. The CDR3 is CSARQGASTDTQYF. DNA for the CDR3: TGCAGTGCCCGACAGGGGGCTAGCACAGATACGCAGTATTTT.

This chain connects TRBV7-2 to TRBJ2-1; D could derive from TRBD1 or TRBD2 (5 bases each). The CDR3 runs 15 residues. Germline loops: CDR1 SGHTA, CDR2 FQGNSA. V shed 7 bases and J shed 4 bases, with 17 bases lying between them. CDR3 nucleotides: TGTGCCAGCACCGATTTTGGGGGTTGGTACAATGAGCAGTTCTTC. It yields the protein CASTDFGGWYNEQFF.

This sequence joins TRBV7-2 and TRBJ2-7; unclear D gene. CDR3 size: 15 residues. Germline V gene sequence: CDR1 SGHTA, CDR2 FQGNSA. Trimming cost V 5 bases and J 0 bases, with 14 bases left between them. The CDR3 DNA reads as TGTGCCAGCAGCCCCCTTACCCTAGTCTCCTACGAGCAGTACTTC. Translation: CASSPLTLVSYEQYF.

The genes are TRBV4-1 and TRBJ2-7; D possibly corresponds to TRBD1 (5 bases). This CDR3 comprises 16 residues. The V end lost 1 base, the J end lost 0 bases, and 13 bases lay between the germline ends. Germline V gene sequence: CDR1 MGHRA, CDR2 YSYEKL. CDR3 coding DNA: TGCGCCAGCAGCCAAGGTTACGGCAGGGCCTCCTACGAGCAGTACTTC. Protein sequence: CASSQGYGRASYEQYF.

The chain links TRBV12-3 or TRBV12-4 to TRBJ2-1; weak D call: TRBD1 (6 bases). The ends were cut back, 5 bases at V and 2 bases at J, with 16 bases in the middle. There are 16 residues in the CDR3. The CDR3, as DNA: TGTGCCAGCAGTATACAGGGAATCCTTCCCTACAATGAGCAGTTCTTC. As protein: CASSIQGILPYNEQFF.

In this sample, this clonotype turned up a few times. The chain couples TRBV28 to TRBJ2-7; D uncertain. The CDR3 has 13 residues. CDR1 MDHEN and CDR2 SYDVKM come from the germline V gene. V was clipped by 7 bases and J by 1 base, with 11 bases between them. The CDR3: CASIATDSYEQYF. The CDR3 DNA is TGTGCCAGCATTGCGACGGATTCCTACGAGCAGTACTTC.

Written as DNA, the CDR3 is TGTGCCAGCTTAGCGGGGATCGCCAAAAACATTCAGTACTTC. Residues: CASLAGIAKNIQYF. The chain is built from TRBV21-1 and TRBJ2-4; the D segment call TRBD2 is taken from the table without a DNA check. TRBV21-1 is given as a pseudogene. This CDR3 comprises 14 residues.

The CDR3 sequence: CASSLSLTKNSEQYF. The CDR3 DNA sequence: TGTGCCAGCAGCTTGTCCCTGACCAAAAATAGCGAGCAGTACTTC. The chain carries TRBV5-6 and TRBJ2-5; D unresolved. The closer fit of TRBJ2-7 to the DNA end suggests the J call may be wrong. Per germline, CDR1 SGHDT and CDR2 YYEEEE. The CDR3 loop spans 15 amino acids.

The CDR3 loop is CASSVGGNTQETQYF. CDR3 sequence (DNA): TGTGCCAGCAGCGTAGGAGGAAACACTCAAGAGACCCAGTACTTC. This rearrangement joins TRBV9 to TRBJ2-5, with D hard to call. The CDR3 is 15 residues long. The V end was cut by 0 bases, the J end by 2 bases, with 11 bases between. Per the germline V gene, CDR1 is SGDLS and CDR2 is YYNGEE. The variable domain in full, completed from reference TRBV9 and TRBJ2-5, reads DSGVTQTPKHLITATGQRVTLRCSPRSGDLSVYWYQQSLDQGLQFLIQYYNGEERAKGNILERFSAQQFPDLHSELNLSSLELGDSALYFCASSVGGNTQETQYFGPGTRLLVL.

There are a few counts of this clonotype. The chain employs TRBV7-9 and TRBJ2-1, with TRBD1 matching 9 bases. The CDR3 contains 14 residues. With 6 bases clipped from V and 4 bases from J, the junction kept 4 bases outside the gene matches. Germline lookup yields CDR1 SEHNR and CDR2 FQNEAQ (reference sequence). The CDR3 sequence: CASRRQGGYNEQFF. The CDR3 DNA is TGTGCCAGCAGACGACAGGGGGGTTACAATGAGCAGTTCTTC.

The rearrangement joins TRBV3-1 to TRBJ1-2, with 9 bases identical to TRBD1. V gave up 1 base and J gave up 6 bases; unmatched junction bases: 6. The CDR3 runs to 15 residues. Germline lookup yields CDR1 LGHDT and CDR2 YNNKEL (reference sequence). The CDR3 nucleotides are TGTGCCAGCAGCCAAGTACAGGGGGCGACGCATGGCTACACCTTC. The encoded protein is CASSQVQGATHGYTF. The full variable domain, in which reference TRBV3-1 and TRBJ1-2 provide the parts outside the CDR3, is DTAVSQTPKYLVTQMGNDKSIKCEQNLGHDTMYWYKQDSKKFLKIMFSYNNKELIINETVPNRFSPKSPDKAHLNLHINSLELGDSAVYFCASSQVQGATHGYTFGSGTRLTVV.

The chain is built from TRBV14 and TRBJ1-1, with D uncertain. The CDR3 extends over 13 amino acids. Trimming took off 2 bases at V and 0 bases at J, with 4 bases between the two ends. The germline V gene encodes CDR1 SGHDN and CDR2 FVKESK. The CDR3 sequence is CASSQHMNTEAFF. The DNA of the CDR3 is TGTGCCAGCAGCCAACATATGAACACTGAAGCTTTCTTT.

The chain links TRBV7-3 to TRBJ2-3; D might be TRBD2 (5 bases). Germline V CDR1 and CDR2: SGHTA, FQGTGA. This CDR3 is built from 19 residues. Trimming pared 5 bases from V and 0 bases from J, leaving 24 bases between. The CDR3 bases are TGTGCCAGCAGCCGCTTTCCGGGCGCCCTCGGGGATAGCACAGATACGCAGTATTTT. The encoded protein is CASSRFPGALGDSTDTQYF.

This clonotype was observed a few times. The chain recombines TRBV11-3 with TRBJ2-5; possibly TRBD2 for D (5 bases). The CDR3 has 12 residues. Germline CDR1 is SGHNT and CDR2 is YENEEA. The ends were cut back, 4 bases at V and 11 bases at J, with 14 bases in the middle. CDR3 sequence reads: CASSSEGFIQYF. The CDR3 DNA follows: TGTGCCAGCAGCTCCGAGGGTTTTATTCAGTACTTC.

The rearrangement links TRBV7-2 to TRBJ2-3; tentative D call: TRBD2 (6 bases). The CDR3 extends over 15 amino acids. The germline gives CDR1 SGHTA, CDR2 FQGNSA. V gave up 5 bases and J gave up 2 bases, with 14 bases separating them. The CDR3 region has the DNA TGTGCCAGCAGCCGAAGACTAGGAGTCACAGATACGCAGTATTTT. Translating gives CASSRRLGVTDTQYF.

The sample holds many counts of this clonotype. The rearrangement links TRBV6-5 to TRBJ1-1, with TRBD1 as a possible D gene (5 bases). Germline V gene sequence: CDR1 MNHEY, CDR2 SVGAGI. The CDR3 sequence is 14 residues long. V was trimmed by 2 bases and J by 5 bases, leaving 12 bases between them. In nucleotides, the CDR3 is TGTGCCAGCAGTTACAGGGGACGGCAAACTGAAGCTTTCTTT. Residues: CASSYRGRQTEAFF.

The rearrangement links TRBV2 to TRBJ1-6; the D is unclear. The CDR3 spans 14 residues. Trimming shortened V by 4 bases and J by 9 bases, and 13 bases separated the two germline ends. Germline V gene lookup returns CDR1 SNHLY and CDR2 FYNNEI. CDR3 region: CASSAGEGGSPLHF. In nucleotides, the CDR3 is TGTGCCAGCAGTGCTGGGGAGGGAGGTTCACCCCTCCACTTT.

This clonotype was counted only a few times. The chain couples TRBV3-1 to TRBJ2-3; D is possibly TRBD1 (5 bases). V shed 4 bases and J shed 3 bases, with 11 bases lying between them. The CDR3 has 14 amino acids. Per germline, CDR1 LGHDT and CDR2 YNNKEL (reference sequence). CDR3 nucleotides: TGTGCCAGCAGCCGCAAGGGGTATACAGATACGCAGTATTTT. Translating gives CASSRKGYTDTQYF.

This clonotype showed up just a few times. This chain joins TRBV29-1 and TRBJ1-2, with 7 bases aligning to TRBD1. Germline V gives CDR1 SQVTM, CDR2 ANQGSEA. V was clipped by 7 bases and J by 4 bases; unmatched bases: 9. The CDR3 totals 13 residues. CDR3 nucleotides: TGCAGCGCCGGGGACAGCAGGCCCTATGGCTACACCTTC. This codes for CSAGDSRPYGYTF.

The chain recombines TRBV4-1 with TRBJ2-3, with TRBD1 identical over 10 bases. Looked up from germline, CDR1 is MGHRA and CDR2 is YSYEKL. The J segment lost 0 bases and the V segment lost 1 base, leaving 10 bases of the junction unmatched. CDR3 length: 19 residues. The chain's CDR3 is CASSQGGTGVISSTDTQYF. The CDR3 DNA reads as TGCGCCAGCAGCCAAGGAGGGACAGGGGTAATTTCCAGCACAGATACGCAGTATTTT.

This clonotype came up a few times. Here the CDR3 DNA reads TGTGCCATCAGTAGGACAGGATCATCCTACGAGCAGTACTTC. It specifies CAISRTGSSYEQYF. The V gene is TRBV10-3, the J gene TRBJ2-7; 7 nucleotides agree with TRBD1. J was trimmed by 1 base and V by 5 bases; bases with no gene match: 5. Germline V lookup: CDR1 ENHRY, CDR2 SYGVKD. CDR3 size: 14 residues.

This chain uses TRBV6-4 with TRBJ2-1; possibly TRBD2 for D (7 bases). The CDR3 runs to 16 residues. Between the trimmed V and J ends, which lost 0 bases and 7 bases, there was a span of 16 bases. Germline V gene data show CDR1 as MRHNA and CDR2 as SNTAGT. The CDR3 here is CASSDSAGRGANEQFF. The CDR3 coding sequence is TGTGCCAGCAGTGACTCGGCGGGTCGGGGGGCTAATGAGCAGTTCTTC.

The gene calls are TRBV3-1 and TRBJ2-3; no reliable D call. The germline V gene has CDR1 LGHDT and CDR2 YNNKEL (reference sequence). The CDR3 consists of 17 residues. The V end lost 4 bases, the J end lost 1 base, and 18 bases lay between the germline ends. The chain's CDR3 is CASSLFTSVEGTDTQYF. The CDR3, as DNA: TGTGCCAGCAGCCTCTTCACCTCGGTTGAGGGCACAGATACGCAGTATTTT.

The CDR3 protein is CASQDRGSGTGELFF. DNA for the CDR3: TGCGCCAGCCAGGACAGGGGATCCGGCACCGGGGAGCTGTTTTTT. This rearrangement joins TRBV5-1 to TRBJ2-2; 9 nucleotides match TRBD1. V dropped 7 bases and J dropped 4; count of bases not matched to a gene: 8. CDR1 and CDR2 (germline): SGHRS, YFSETQ. This CDR3 has 15 residues. Complete variable domain (other parts from reference TRBV5-1 and TRBJ2-2): KAGVTQTPRYLIKTRGQQVTLSCSPISGHRSVSWYQQTPGQGLQFLFEYFSETQRNKGNFPGRFSGRQFSNSRSEMNVSTLELGDSALYLCASQDRGSGTGELFFGEGSRLTVL.

Written as DNA, the CDR3 is TGTGCCAGCAGTTGGAACCAAGAGACCCAGTACTTC. Its translation is CASSWNQETQYF. V and J are TRBV6-6 and TRBJ2-5; D remains unclear. CDR1 MNHNY and CDR2 SVGAGI come from the germline V gene (reference sequence). This CDR3 comprises 12 residues. V shed 4 bases and J shed 0 bases, with 3 bases lying between them.

This clonotype came up a few times. The rearrangement links TRBV6-2 or TRBV6-3 to TRBJ2-4, with 8 bases fitting TRBD1. Gene TRBJ2-7 matches the end of the DNA better, so the J call may be wrong. The CDR3 consists of 15 residues. CDR1 and CDR2 from the germline V gene are MNHEY and SVGEGT. Here the CDR3 reads CASSYLRQGSDEQYF. The CDR3 DNA reads TGTGCCAGCAGTTATTTAAGACAGGGGAGCGACGAGCAGTACTTC.

The chain is built from TRBV5-5 and TRBJ2-1; 14 bases align to TRBD2. Germline V CDR1 and CDR2: SGHKS, YYEKEE (reference sequence). The V and J ends lost 2 bases and 8 bases, in that order; junction bases with no gene match: 3. This CDR3 region has 15 residues. The DNA for the CDR3 is TGTGCCAGCAGCTTCAGACTAGCGGGGGGGGATGAGCAGTTCTTC. Encoded protein: CASSFRLAGGDEQFF.